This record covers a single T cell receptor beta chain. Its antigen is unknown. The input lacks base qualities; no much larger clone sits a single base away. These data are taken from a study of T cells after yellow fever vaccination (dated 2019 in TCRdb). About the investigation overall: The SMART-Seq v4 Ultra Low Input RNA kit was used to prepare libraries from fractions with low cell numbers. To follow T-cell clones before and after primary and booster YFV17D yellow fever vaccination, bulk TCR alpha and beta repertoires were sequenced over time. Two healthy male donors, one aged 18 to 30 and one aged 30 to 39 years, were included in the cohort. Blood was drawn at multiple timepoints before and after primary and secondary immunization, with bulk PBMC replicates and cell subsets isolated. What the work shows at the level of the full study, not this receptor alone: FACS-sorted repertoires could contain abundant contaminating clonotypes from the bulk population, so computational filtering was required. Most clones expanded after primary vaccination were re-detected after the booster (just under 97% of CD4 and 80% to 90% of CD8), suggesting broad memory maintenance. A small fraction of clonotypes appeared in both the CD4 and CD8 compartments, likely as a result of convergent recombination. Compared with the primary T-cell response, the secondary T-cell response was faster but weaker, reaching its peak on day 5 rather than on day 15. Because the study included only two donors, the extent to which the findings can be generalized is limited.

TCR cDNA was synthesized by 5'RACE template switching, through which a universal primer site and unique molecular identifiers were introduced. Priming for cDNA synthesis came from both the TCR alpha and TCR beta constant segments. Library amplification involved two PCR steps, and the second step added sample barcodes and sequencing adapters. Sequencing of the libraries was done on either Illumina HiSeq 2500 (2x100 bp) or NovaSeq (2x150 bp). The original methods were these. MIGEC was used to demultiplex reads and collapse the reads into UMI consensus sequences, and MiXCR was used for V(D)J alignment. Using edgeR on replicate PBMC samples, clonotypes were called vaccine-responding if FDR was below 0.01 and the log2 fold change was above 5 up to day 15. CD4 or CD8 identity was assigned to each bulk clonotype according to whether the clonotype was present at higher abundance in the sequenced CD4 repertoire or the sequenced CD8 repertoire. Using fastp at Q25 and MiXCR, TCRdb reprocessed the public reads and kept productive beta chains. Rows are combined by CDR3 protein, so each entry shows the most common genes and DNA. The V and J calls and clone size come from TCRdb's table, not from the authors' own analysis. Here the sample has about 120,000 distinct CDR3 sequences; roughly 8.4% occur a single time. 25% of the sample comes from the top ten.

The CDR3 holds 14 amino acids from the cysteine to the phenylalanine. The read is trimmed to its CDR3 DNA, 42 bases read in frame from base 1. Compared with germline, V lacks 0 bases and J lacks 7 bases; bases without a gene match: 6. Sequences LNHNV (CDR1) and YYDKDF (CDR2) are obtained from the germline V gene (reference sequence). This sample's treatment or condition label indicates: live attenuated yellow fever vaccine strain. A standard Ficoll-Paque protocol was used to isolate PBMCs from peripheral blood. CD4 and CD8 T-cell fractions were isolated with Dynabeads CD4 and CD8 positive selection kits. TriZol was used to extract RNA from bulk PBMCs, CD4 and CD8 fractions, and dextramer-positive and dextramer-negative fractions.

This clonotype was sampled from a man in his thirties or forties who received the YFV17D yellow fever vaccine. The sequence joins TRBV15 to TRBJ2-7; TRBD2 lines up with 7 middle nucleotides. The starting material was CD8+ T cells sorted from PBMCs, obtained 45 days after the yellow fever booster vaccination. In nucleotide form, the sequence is TGTGCCACCAGCAGAGATGGGGAGGGACCAGAGCAGTACTTC. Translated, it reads CATSRDGEGPEQYF.